This record looks at one TCR beta chain sequence and its context. Germline CDR1 and CDR2: MNHNY and SVGAGI (reference sequence). The V gene lost 7 bases and the J gene lost 4 bases, with 16 bases spanning the gap. The CDR3 extends over 14 amino acids. The data were obtained in a study of OX40 agonist ivuxolimab in advanced cancers. Study-wide background: The treatment was a fully human IgG2 OX40 agonist, ivuxolimab.

Clones were read by immunoSEQ multiplex PCR, and TCRdb kept only the in-frame ones, dropping some. The profile shows over 55,000 clones, about 88% of them singletons. This sequence joins TRBV6-6 and TRBJ1-2; D is unclear. Source: CD4+ or CD8+ T cells sorted from blood, taken in a trial of the OX40 agonist ivuxolimab. This TCR was sampled from an adult with an advanced solid tumor such as melanoma, head and neck, liver or kidney cancer. This CDR3 reads CASTYYAGAYGYTF. The CDR3 region has the DNA TGTGCCAGCACCTACTATGCAGGAGCCTATGGCTACACCTTC.